This TCR beta chain is drawn from a study of blood T cell repertoires in COVID-19. Study overall: In each case, the material was cDNA or gDNA derived from T cells, B-cell-depleted T cells, or PBMCs.

The CDR3 has 13 amino acids. Deletions cut 3 bases from V and 3 bases from J, with 11 bases between. Germline lookup yields CDR1 DFQATT and CDR2 SNEGSKA (reference sequence). Recruits, aged roughly 18 to 89 years, lived in 24 US areas. Cohorts were assigned according to the clinical history that participants reported. This table comes from immunoSEQ multiplex PCR, and its TCRdb copy is limited to in-frame clones, with some not included. The sample shows some 300,000 clones, more than 75% of them seen only once. The receptor's source is a man aged 25-45 years who had recovered from COVID-19. Specimen: PBMCs or T cells enriched from blood (not recorded which). V usage is TRBV20-1 and J usage is TRBJ1-2, with D perhaps TRBD1 (5 bases). The CDR3 DNA reads TGCAGTGCTAGTCTCAGGGAGGACTATGGCTACACCTTC. Translated, it gives CSASLREDYGYTF.